Below are 8 T cell receptor beta chains sequenced from a single sample in a study of CD8+ T cells in alopecia areata (dated by TCRdb to 2017 to 2018). What the time point label conveys for this sample: less than five weeks on oral tofacitinib. The treatment or condition label of this sample denotes: oral pan-JAK inhibitor, 5-10 mg twice daily. Receptor libraries were prepared by the immunoSEQ multiplex PCR assay. RNA was extracted from all samples and reverse transcribed into cDNA, which served as template for TCR sequencing. Drawn from immuneACCESS, this table holds only the in-frame rearrangements with V and J called that TCRdb kept. Clones are partly lost; checked studies trace under half to an unresolved V gene and leave the rest unexplained. The sample profile shows about 200,000 clones; 50% to 70% of them were found once. Roughly 1.6% of the sample goes to the ten largest clones. The specimen was CD4+ T cells sorted from blood, collected at week 4, from a patient treated with tofacitinib. The receptors shown here come from a human donor with alopecia areata.

There are a few counts of this clone. The chain carries TRBV30 and TRBJ2-4; D ambiguous. The CDR3 is made up of 15 amino acids. Germline V gives CDR1 GTSNPN, CDR2 SVGIG (reference sequence). V was clipped by 1 base and J by 0 bases, with 10 bases between them. The CDR3 here is CAWSENRLAKNIQYF. DNA of the CDR3: TGTGCCTGGAGTGAGAACAGATTAGCCAAAAACATTCAGTACTTC.

The chain employs TRBV9 and TRBJ1-1; weak D call: TRBD1 (5 bases). The V gene's germline CDR1 is SGDLS and CDR2 YYNGEE. The CDR3 is 13 amino acids. V was clipped by 1 base and J by 6 bases, with 10 bases between them. CDR3 protein: CASSVSPRAEAFF. CDR3 DNA sequence: TGTGCCAGCAGCGTATCCCCCAGGGCTGAAGCTTTCTTT.

This chain uses TRBV29-1 with TRBJ2-3, with D unclear. Looked up from germline, CDR1 is SQVTM and CDR2 is ANQGSEA. This CDR3 contains 13 residues. The V end was cut by 2 bases, the J end by 2 bases, with 8 bases between. The CDR3 is CSVELHFTDTQYF. The CDR3 DNA is TGCAGCGTTGAACTACATTTCACAGATACGCAGTATTTT.

V is TRBV4-1 and J is TRBJ1-1; D is uncertain. Germline values: CDR1 MGHRA, CDR2 YSYEKL. The CDR3 totals 13 residues. V lost 4 bases to trimming and J lost 1 base, with 7 bases between them. DNA for the CDR3: TGCGCCAGCAGCCGAGAACAGAACACTGAAGCTTTCTTT. Amino acids: CASSREQNTEAFF.

J is TRBJ1-5 and V is TRBV10-3; no firm D call. CDR1 is ENHRY, CDR2 SYGVKD, per germline. The V gene lost 3 bases and the J gene lost 7 bases, with 10 bases spanning the gap. The CDR3 length is 13 residues. The CDR3 spells CAISDGSGQPQHF. CDR3 sequence (DNA): TGTGCCATCAGTGACGGGAGCGGCCAGCCCCAGCATTTT.

This chain connects TRBV30 to TRBJ1-6; D possibly corresponds to TRBD1 (5 bases). Between the trimmed V and J ends, which lost 7 bases and 10 bases, there was a span of 20 bases. This CDR3 is 14 amino acids long. Germline V gene sequence: CDR1 GTSNPN, CDR2 SVGIG (reference sequence). The CDR3 DNA reads as TGTGCCTTCGCCAGACCGAATCGGGGGTCACCCCTCCACTTT. Encoded protein: CAFARPNRGSPLHF.

This chain connects TRBV29-1 to TRBJ1-2; no firm D call. The ends were cut back, 7 bases at V and 4 bases at J, with 16 bases in the middle. The V gene's germline CDR1 is SQVTM and CDR2 ANQGSEA. This CDR3 is 13 amino acids long. CDR3 in amino acids: CSAVRRAGYGYTF. The CDR3 DNA sequence: TGCAGCGCTGTTCGGCGGGCAGGCTATGGCTACACCTTC.

The gene calls are TRBV2 and TRBJ2-5, with TRBD2 matching over 8 bases. The CDR3 spans 15 residues. With V trimmed by 6 bases and J by 9 bases, 15 bases remained unmatched. Germline assignment: CDR1 SNHLY and CDR2 FYNNEI. The CDR3 is CASSMDPGGRESQYF. The CDR3 DNA follows: TGTGCCAGCAGCATGGACCCGGGGGGGCGTGAGTCCCAGTACTTC.